These 8 T cell receptor beta chains were sequenced from one sample in a study of patients and donors after allogeneic stem cell transplantation. Via MiXCR, TCRdb re-called the RT-PCR reads, giving one row per CDR3 protein. The data contain about a million distinct CDR3 sequences, 15% to 20% of them singletons. Sequenced material: blood, either unsorted or a sorted T cell fraction (not recorded which). The receptor set was obtained from a human donor who was either an allogeneic HSCT recipient or a stem cell or donor lymphocyte infusion donor (not recorded which). It is not recorded whose cells these are; they may come from a transplant donor.

The chain employs TRBV2 and TRBJ2-1, with D possibly being TRBD1 or TRBD2 (6 bases each). Germline loops: CDR1 SNHLY, CDR2 FYNNEI. V lost 7 bases and J lost 4, with 14 bases in between. This CDR3 spans 14 amino acids. DNA for the CDR3: TGTGCCAGCACCCCAAGGAGGGGGTACAATGAGCAGTTCTTC. Protein product: CASTPRRGYNEQFF.

This clonotype was seen a few times. The V and J genes are TRBV4-1 and TRBJ1-4, with a weak D call TRBD1 (5 bases). Between the trimmed V and J ends, which lost 0 bases and 7 bases, there was a span of 9 bases. Germline V CDR1 and CDR2: MGHRA, YSYEKL. The CDR3 spans 14 residues. The CDR3 DNA reads TGCGCCAGCAGCCAAGACGGGACTTTTGAAAAACTGTTTTTT. Translating it yields CASSQDGTFEKLFF.

This chain joins TRBV18 and TRBJ2-3; 9 bases agree with TRBD2. This CDR3 comprises 15 residues. Germline V CDR1 and CDR2: KGHSH, LQKENI. V trimming: 4 bases; J trimming: 0 bases; junction bases outside the gene matches: 2. The CDR3 bases are TGTGCCAGCTCACGACTAGCGGTTAGCACAGATACGCAGTATTTT. Amino acids: CASSRLAVSTDTQYF.

This clonotype has only a few counts. V gene TRBV7-9 combines with J gene TRBJ2-1, with 13 bases lining up with TRBD2. CDR1 and CDR2 (germline): SEHNR, FQNEAQ (reference sequence). With V trimmed by 5 bases and J by 12 bases, 10 bases remained unmatched. The CDR3 covers 15 residues. This CDR3 is CASSTGTSGAFGQFF. The CDR3 DNA is TGTGCCAGCAGCACCGGGACTAGCGGGGCCTTCGGGCAGTTCTTC.

The table lists this clonotype with a few counts. This chain uses TRBV7-2 with TRBJ2-1, with D possibly TRBD1 on 6 matching bases. Trimming removed 5 bases at V and 9 bases at J, with 14 bases between. CDR3 length: 13 residues. Germline CDR1 is SGHTA and CDR2 is FQGNSA. The CDR3 DNA is TGTGCCAGCAGCCCAGGGCCAGGGGTTGAGCAGTTCTTC. Residues: CASSPGPGVEQFF.

This chain joins TRBV11-3 and TRBJ1-2; D not resolved. CDR3 size: 13 residues. Germline-derived CDR1 and CDR2 are SGHNT and YENEEA. V dropped 3 bases and J dropped 4 bases, with 9 bases sitting between them. CDR3 residues: CASSFRQIYGYTF. CDR3 coding DNA: TGTGCCAGCAGCTTTCGGCAGATCTATGGCTACACCTTC.

On this clonotype itself: Its ends do not fully match the called genes, so a read error is possible. V gene TRBV24-1 combines with J gene TRBJ1-2; possible D gene TRBD1, 5 bases. The V gene's germline CDR1 is KGHDR and CDR2 SFDVKD. This CDR3 spans 14 amino acids. CDR3 DNA sequence: TGTGCCACCAGTGACCTCGACAGAAACTATGACTACACCTTC. This sequence encodes CATSDLDRNYDYTF.

The chain recombines TRBV29-1 with TRBJ2-4; 10 bases agree with TRBD1. The CDR3 is made up of 15 amino acids. Trimming at V came to 6 bases and at J to 3 bases, leaving 8 bases not matched to a gene. CDR1 is SQVTM, CDR2 ANQGSEA, per germline. Written as DNA, the CDR3 is TGCAGCGTCCCCGTGAGGACAGGGGGCAAAAACATTCAGTACTTC. Protein product: CSVPVRTGGKNIQYF.